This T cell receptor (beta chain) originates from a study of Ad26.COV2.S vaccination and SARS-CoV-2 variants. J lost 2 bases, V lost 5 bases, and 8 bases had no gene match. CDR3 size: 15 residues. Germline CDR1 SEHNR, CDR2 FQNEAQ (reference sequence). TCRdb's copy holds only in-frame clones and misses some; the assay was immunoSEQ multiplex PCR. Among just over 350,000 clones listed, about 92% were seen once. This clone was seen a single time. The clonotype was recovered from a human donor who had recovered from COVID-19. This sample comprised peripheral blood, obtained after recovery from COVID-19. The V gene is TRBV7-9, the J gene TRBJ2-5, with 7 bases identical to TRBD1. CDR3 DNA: TGTGCCAGCAGCACCCGGGACAGCCTACAAGAGACCCAGTACTTC. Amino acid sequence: CASSTRDSLQETQYF.